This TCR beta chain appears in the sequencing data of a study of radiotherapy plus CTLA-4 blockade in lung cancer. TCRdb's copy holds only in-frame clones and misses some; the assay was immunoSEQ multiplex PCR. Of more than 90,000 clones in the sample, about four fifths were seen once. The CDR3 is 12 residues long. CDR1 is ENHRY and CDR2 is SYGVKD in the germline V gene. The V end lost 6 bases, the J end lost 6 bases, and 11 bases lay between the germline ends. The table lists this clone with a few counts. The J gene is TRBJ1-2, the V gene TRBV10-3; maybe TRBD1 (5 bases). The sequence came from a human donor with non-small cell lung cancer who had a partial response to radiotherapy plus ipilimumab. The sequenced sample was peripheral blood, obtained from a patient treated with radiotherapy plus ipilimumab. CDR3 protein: CAISERGDGYTF. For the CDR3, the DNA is TGTGCCATCAGCGAAAGGGGCGATGGCTACACCTTC.